A selection of T cell receptor beta chains follows, all from one sample in a study of T cells of healthy individuals. In TCRdb, the 5' RACE reads were re-called with MiXCR into one record per CDR3 protein. Of about 82,000 distinct CDR3 sequences in the sample, approximately 4.8% were seen once. The receptors were gathered from a female donor in good health. The CDR3 runs from the conserved cysteine through the conserved F or W. Fields, in order: J gene, D gene, V gene, clone size, CDR3 DNA, CDR3 protein. D genes are given only for firm matches. Clone size appears in some rows only: once, few, many, or a class for an expanded clone.

j_call: TRBJ1-2; d_call: TRBD1; v_call: TRBV7-9; clone_size: many; cdr3_nt: TGTGCCAGCAGTTCCCGACAGGGCCTGAACCGGCGGAGCTATGGCTACACCTTC; cdr3_aa: CASSSRQGLNRRSYGYTF
j_call: TRBJ1-3; d_call: TRBD1; v_call: TRBV2; clone_size: many; cdr3_nt: TGTGCCAGCAGTCCCGGGACAGCCTTTGCCATATATTTT; cdr3_aa: CASSPGTAFAIYF
j_call: TRBJ2-5; d_call: .; v_call: TRBV9; clone_size: few; cdr3_nt: TGTGCCAGCAGCGTAGAAGGGGGACAAGAGACCCAGTACTTC; cdr3_aa: CASSVEGGQETQYF
j_call: TRBJ2-7; d_call: .; v_call: TRBV11-2; clone_size: few; cdr3_nt: TGTGCCAGCAGCTCCAGCCGGGGGTGGTACGAGCAGTACTTC; cdr3_aa: CASSSSRGWYEQYF
j_call: TRBJ1-1; d_call: .; v_call: TRBV12-3/TRBV12-4; clone_size: many; cdr3_nt: TGTGCCAGCAGTTTCGTCGGAACAGGGATGAACACTGAAGCTTTCTTT; cdr3_aa: CASSFVGTGMNTEAFF
j_call: TRBJ2-6; d_call: TRBD1; v_call: TRBV5-1; clone_size: few; cdr3_nt: TGCGCCAGCAGCTTTCGGACAGGCATCTCTGGGGCCAACGTCCTGACTTTC; cdr3_aa: CASSFRTGISGANVLTF
j_call: TRBJ2-7; d_call: .; v_call: TRBV3-1; clone_size: few; cdr3_nt: TGTGCCAGCAGCCAGGCAACCTACGAGCAGTACTTC; cdr3_aa: CASSQATYEQYF
j_call: TRBJ2-5; d_call: .; v_call: TRBV6-2/TRBV6-3; clone_size: many; cdr3_nt: TGTGCCACGCGGGACTTCCAAGAGACCCAGTACTTC; cdr3_aa: CATRDFQETQYF
j_call: TRBJ2-7; d_call: TRBD2; v_call: TRBV29-1; clone_size: few; cdr3_nt: TGCAGCGCCTGGGCGGCTAGCGGTCCCTCCTACGAGCAGTACTTC; cdr3_aa: CSAWAASGPSYEQYF
j_call: TRBJ1-2; d_call: .; v_call: TRBV6-5; clone_size: many; cdr3_nt: TGTGCCAGCACCAAGATAGAGGCCCCTTACTATGGCTACACCTTC; cdr3_aa: CASTKIEAPYYGYTF
j_call: TRBJ2-2; d_call: .; v_call: TRBV7-9; clone_size: many; cdr3_nt: TGTGCCAGCGAGTTGGGACAAGGTAGAGGCGGGGAGCTGTTTTTT; cdr3_aa: CASELGQGRGGELFF
j_call: TRBJ2-5; d_call: TRBD1; v_call: TRBV4-2; clone_size: many; cdr3_nt: TGTGCCAGCAGCCAAGAGGGACAGAGCCAAGAGACCCAGTACTTC; cdr3_aa: CASSQEGQSQETQYF
j_call: TRBJ1-6; d_call: .; v_call: TRBV30; clone_size: .; cdr3_nt: TGTGCCTGTAGCGCGGACAAGCATAATTCACCCCTCCACTTT; cdr3_aa: CACSADKHNSPLHF
j_call: TRBJ2-3; d_call: .; v_call: TRBV30; clone_size: many; cdr3_nt: TGTGCCTGGAGTCCTGAGGCCCGGACAACACATACGCAGTATTTT; cdr3_aa: CAWSPEARTTHTQYF
j_call: TRBJ2-3; d_call: TRBD2; v_call: TRBV6-4; clone_size: many; cdr3_nt: TGTGCCAGCAGTGCTAGCGGGAGCACAGATACGCAGTATTTT; cdr3_aa: CASSASGSTDTQYF
j_call: TRBJ2-2; d_call: TRBD2; v_call: TRBV11-1; clone_size: many; cdr3_nt: TGTGCCAGCAGCTTGACTAGCGGGAGAGCCTCCGGGGAGCTGTTTTTT; cdr3_aa: CASSLTSGRASGELFF
j_call: TRBJ1-1; d_call: TRBD1; v_call: TRBV5-1; clone_size: medium-sized; cdr3_nt: TGCGCCAGCAGCACCGGGACAGCCCACACTGAAGCTTTCTTT; cdr3_aa: CASSTGTAHTEAFF
j_call: TRBJ1-4; d_call: .; v_call: TRBV20-1; clone_size: many; cdr3_nt: TGCAGTGCTAGAGACACCCATACTAATGAAAAACTGTTTTTT; cdr3_aa: CSARDTHTNEKLFF
j_call: TRBJ1-2; d_call: .; v_call: TRBV2; clone_size: .; cdr3_nt: TGTGCCAGCAGTGGTTCATGGAACTATGGCTACACCTTC; cdr3_aa: CASSGSWNYGYTF
j_call: TRBJ1-6; d_call: .; v_call: TRBV28; clone_size: .; cdr3_nt: TGTGCCAGCACCCTTGGAGGGTCGAGCTCCTATAATTCACCCCTCCACTTT; cdr3_aa: CASTLGGSSSYNSPLHF
j_call: TRBJ2-7; d_call: TRBD2; v_call: TRBV5-4; clone_size: .; cdr3_nt: TGTGGCAGCAGCTTGCGCCCTAGCGGAGGATACGAGCAGTACTTC; cdr3_aa: CGSSLRPSGGYEQYF
j_call: TRBJ1-2; d_call: .; v_call: TRBV3-1; clone_size: few; cdr3_nt: TGTGCCAGCAGCCAAGATCGTTTCCCGAGAAACTATGGCTACACCTTC; cdr3_aa: CASSQDRFPRNYGYTF
j_call: TRBJ2-7; d_call: .; v_call: TRBV27; clone_size: many; cdr3_nt: TGTGCCACCTCGCACAGGAAGGGGGCCTACGAGCAGTACTTC; cdr3_aa: CATSHRKGAYEQYF
j_call: TRBJ1-1; d_call: .; v_call: TRBV4-2; clone_size: many; cdr3_nt: TGTGCCAGCAGCCCCAGACAGGAGATCACTGAAGCTTTCTTT; cdr3_aa: CASSPRQEITEAFF
j_call: TRBJ2-5; d_call: .; v_call: TRBV29-1; clone_size: many; cdr3_nt: TGCAGCGTTGGGGTTTCGCTAGCGCCTATCCAAGAGACCCAGTACTTC; cdr3_aa: CSVGVSLAPIQETQYF
j_call: TRBJ1-2; d_call: .; v_call: TRBV2; clone_size: .; cdr3_nt: TGTGCCAGCTTATCCGGGACAACTAACTATGGCTACACCTTC; cdr3_aa: CASLSGTTNYGYTF
j_call: TRBJ1-5; d_call: .; v_call: TRBV28; clone_size: .; cdr3_nt: TGTGCCAGCAGTTTATCGGATCAGCCCCAGCATTTT; cdr3_aa: CASSLSDQPQHF
j_call: TRBJ1-5; d_call: .; v_call: TRBV6-5; clone_size: many; cdr3_nt: TGTGCCAGCAGTTTCCGAGACAGGAATCAGCCCCAGCATTTT; cdr3_aa: CASSFRDRNQPQHF
j_call: TRBJ1-2; d_call: TRBD1; v_call: TRBV7-2; clone_size: many; cdr3_nt: TGTGCCAGCAGCCCGCAGGGGGCCTATGGCTACACCTTC; cdr3_aa: CASSPQGAYGYTF
j_call: TRBJ2-1; d_call: TRBD2; v_call: TRBV29-1; clone_size: many; cdr3_nt: TGCAGCGTCCCGGGAGGCTACAATGAGCAGTTCTTC; cdr3_aa: CSVPGGYNEQFF
j_call: TRBJ2-7; d_call: TRBD2; v_call: TRBV12-3/TRBV12-4; clone_size: few; cdr3_nt: TGTGCCAGCAGTTTAGGGCTCGGGGGGTCTGAGACCTACGAGCAGTACTTC; cdr3_aa: CASSLGLGGSETYEQYF
j_call: TRBJ2-5; d_call: TRBD2; v_call: TRBV5-1; clone_size: many; cdr3_nt: TGCGCCAGCAGCCCCGGACTAGCGCGAGAGACCCAGTACTTC; cdr3_aa: CASSPGLARETQYF
j_call: TRBJ2-1; d_call: .; v_call: TRBV27; clone_size: many; cdr3_nt: TGTGCCAGCAGACGAAGCGGGTCACACAATGAGCAGTTCTTC; cdr3_aa: CASRRSGSHNEQFF
j_call: TRBJ1-6; d_call: .; v_call: TRBV7-9; clone_size: .; cdr3_nt: TGTGCCAGCAGCTTAAGGGGGACGGAGAATTCACCCCTCCACTTT; cdr3_aa: CASSLRGTENSPLHF
j_call: TRBJ2-7; d_call: .; v_call: TRBV2; clone_size: many; cdr3_nt: TGTGCCAGCGGAAAAGCGGGACAGACAACCCTTCTATCCTACGAGCAGTACTTC; cdr3_aa: CASGKAGQTTLLSYEQYF
j_call: TRBJ2-2; d_call: .; v_call: TRBV4-2; clone_size: many; cdr3_nt: TGTGCCAGCAGCCAAGAGGTACTAGCGAACACCGGGGAGCTGTTTTTT; cdr3_aa: CASSQEVLANTGELFF
j_call: TRBJ1-5; d_call: .; v_call: TRBV30; clone_size: few; cdr3_nt: TGTGCCTGGAATCTGGACAATCAGCCCCAGCATTTT; cdr3_aa: CAWNLDNQPQHF
j_call: TRBJ1-3; d_call: .; v_call: TRBV7-2; clone_size: many; cdr3_nt: TGTGCCAGCAGCTCCGACAGAGGAAACACCATATATTTT; cdr3_aa: CASSSDRGNTIYF
j_call: TRBJ1-5; d_call: .; v_call: TRBV7-2; clone_size: few; cdr3_nt: TGTGCCAGCAGCTTAGATTACAGGGCCAATCAGCCCCAGCATTTT; cdr3_aa: CASSLDYRANQPQHF
j_call: TRBJ1-1; d_call: .; v_call: TRBV2; clone_size: many; cdr3_nt: TGTGCCAGCCCGGTGGGACTGAACACTGAAGCTTTCTTT; cdr3_aa: CASPVGLNTEAFF
j_call: TRBJ2-1; d_call: .; v_call: TRBV5-6; clone_size: many; cdr3_nt: TGTGCCAGCAGTTCTGTCGACTATGAGCAGTTCTTC; cdr3_aa: CASSSVDYEQFF
j_call: TRBJ2-3; d_call: .; v_call: TRBV6-4; clone_size: many; cdr3_nt: TGTGCCAGCACAAATATTCAGATGGAGCGTCACACAGATACGCAGTATTTT; cdr3_aa: CASTNIQMERHTDTQYF